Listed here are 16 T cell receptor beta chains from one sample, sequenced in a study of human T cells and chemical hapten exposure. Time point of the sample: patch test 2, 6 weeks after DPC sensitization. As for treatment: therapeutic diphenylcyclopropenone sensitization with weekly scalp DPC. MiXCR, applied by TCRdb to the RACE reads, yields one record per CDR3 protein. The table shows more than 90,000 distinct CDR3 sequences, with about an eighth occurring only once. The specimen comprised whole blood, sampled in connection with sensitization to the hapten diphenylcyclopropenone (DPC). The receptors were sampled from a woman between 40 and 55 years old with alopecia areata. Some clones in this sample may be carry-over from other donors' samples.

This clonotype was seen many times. Written as DNA, the CDR3 is TGTGCCACCCTGGCGGGACAGGGGGCCAGCAATCAGCCCCAGCATTTT. Residues: CATLAGQGASNQPQHF. The chain has TRBV6-6 and TRBJ1-5; 12 nucleotides line up with TRBD1. CDR1 is MNHNY, CDR2 SVGAGI, per germline (reference sequence). This CDR3 spans 16 amino acids. After removal of 10 bases from V and 1 base from J, the junction contained 8 bases not matched to a gene.

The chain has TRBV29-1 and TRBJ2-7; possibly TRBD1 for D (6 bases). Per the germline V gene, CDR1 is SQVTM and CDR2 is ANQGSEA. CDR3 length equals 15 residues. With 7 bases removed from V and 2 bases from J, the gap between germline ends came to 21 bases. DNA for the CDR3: TGCAGCGCTAGAGGGCAGGGGTTACAGGCCTACGAGCAGTACTTC. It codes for CSARGQGLQAYEQYF.

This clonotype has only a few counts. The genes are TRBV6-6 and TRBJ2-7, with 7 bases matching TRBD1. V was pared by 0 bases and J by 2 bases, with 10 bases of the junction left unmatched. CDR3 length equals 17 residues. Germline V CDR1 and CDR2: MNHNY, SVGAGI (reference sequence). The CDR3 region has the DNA TGTGCCAGCAGTTACTCCCTCGGACAAGGGGGCACCTACGAGCAGTACTTC. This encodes CASSYSLGQGGTYEQYF.

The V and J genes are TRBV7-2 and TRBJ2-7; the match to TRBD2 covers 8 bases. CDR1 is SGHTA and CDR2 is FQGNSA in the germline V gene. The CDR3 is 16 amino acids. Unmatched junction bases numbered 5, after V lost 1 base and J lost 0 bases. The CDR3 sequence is CASSLERGKSSYEQYF. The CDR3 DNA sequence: TGTGCCAGCAGCTTAGAGCGGGGGAAGAGCTCCTACGAGCAGTACTTC.

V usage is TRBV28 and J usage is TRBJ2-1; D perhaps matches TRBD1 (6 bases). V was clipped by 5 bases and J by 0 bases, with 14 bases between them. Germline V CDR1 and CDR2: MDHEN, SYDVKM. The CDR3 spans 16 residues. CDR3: CASSPYTGSSYNEQFF. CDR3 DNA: TGTGCCAGCAGTCCCTACACAGGGAGCTCCTACAATGAGCAGTTCTTC.

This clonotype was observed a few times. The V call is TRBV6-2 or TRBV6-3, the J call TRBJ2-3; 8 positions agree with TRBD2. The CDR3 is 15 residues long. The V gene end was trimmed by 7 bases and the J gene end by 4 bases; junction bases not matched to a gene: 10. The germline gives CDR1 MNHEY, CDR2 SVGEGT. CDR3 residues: CASTPSGTRSDTQYF. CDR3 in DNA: TGTGCCAGCACCCCCTCCGGGACTAGATCAGATACGCAGTATTTT.

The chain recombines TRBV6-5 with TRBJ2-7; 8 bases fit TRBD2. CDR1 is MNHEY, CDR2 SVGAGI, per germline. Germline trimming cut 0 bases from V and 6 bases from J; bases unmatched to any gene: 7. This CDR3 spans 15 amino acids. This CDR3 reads CASSYSTAGGTEQYF. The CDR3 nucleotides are TGTGCCAGCAGTTACTCGACTGCGGGAGGCACCGAGCAGTACTTC.

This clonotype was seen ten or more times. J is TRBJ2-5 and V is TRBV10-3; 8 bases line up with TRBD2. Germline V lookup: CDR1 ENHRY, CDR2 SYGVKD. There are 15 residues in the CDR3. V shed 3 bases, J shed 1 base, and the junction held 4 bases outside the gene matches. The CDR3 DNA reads TGTGCCATCAGTGACCACACTAGCGGCCAAGAGACCCAGTACTTC. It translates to CAISDHTSGQETQYF.

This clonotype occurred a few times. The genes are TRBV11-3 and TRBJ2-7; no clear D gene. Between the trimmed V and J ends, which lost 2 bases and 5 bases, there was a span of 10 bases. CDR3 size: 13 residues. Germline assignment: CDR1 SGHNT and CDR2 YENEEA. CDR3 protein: CASSLRQPHEQYF. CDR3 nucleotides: TGTGCCAGCAGCTTAAGGCAACCCCACGAGCAGTACTTC.

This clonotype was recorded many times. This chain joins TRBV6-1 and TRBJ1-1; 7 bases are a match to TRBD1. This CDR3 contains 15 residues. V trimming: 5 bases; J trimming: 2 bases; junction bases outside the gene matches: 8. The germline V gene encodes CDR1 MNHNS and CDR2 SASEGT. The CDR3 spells CASSLEGQINTEAFF. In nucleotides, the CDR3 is TGTGCCAGCAGTCTTGAGGGACAGATTAACACTGAAGCTTTCTTT.

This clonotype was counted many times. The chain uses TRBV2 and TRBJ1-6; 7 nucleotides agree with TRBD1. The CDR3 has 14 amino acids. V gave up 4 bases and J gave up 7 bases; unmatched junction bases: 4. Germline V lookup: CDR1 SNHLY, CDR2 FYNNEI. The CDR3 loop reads CASSGWDRNSPLHF. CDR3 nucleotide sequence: TGTGCCAGCAGTGGTTGGGACAGAAATTCACCCCTCCACTTT.

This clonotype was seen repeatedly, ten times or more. In DNA form, the CDR3 reads TGTGCCAGCAGCTTAGATGTCCTAGCGGGAGGGTCTAGCTACGAGCAGTACTTC. Translated, it gives CASSLDVLAGGSSYEQYF. This chain uses TRBV7-2 with TRBJ2-7, with 12 bases matching TRBD2. Trimming took 1 base from V and 3 from J; bases not matched to a gene: 10. The CDR3 is 18 amino acids. CDR1 SGHTA and CDR2 FQGNSA come from the germline V gene.

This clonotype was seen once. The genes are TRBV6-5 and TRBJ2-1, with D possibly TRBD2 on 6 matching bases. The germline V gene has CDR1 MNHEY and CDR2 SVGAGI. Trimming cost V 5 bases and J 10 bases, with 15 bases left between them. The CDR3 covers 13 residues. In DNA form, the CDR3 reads TGTGCCAGCAGTCTCCGACTAGACCGGGAGCAGTTCTTC. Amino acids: CASSLRLDREQFF.

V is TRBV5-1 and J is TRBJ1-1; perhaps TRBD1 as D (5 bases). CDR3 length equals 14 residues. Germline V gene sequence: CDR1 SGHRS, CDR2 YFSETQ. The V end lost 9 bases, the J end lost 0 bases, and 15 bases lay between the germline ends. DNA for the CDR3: TGCGCCACTTCGATAGGGGTAATGAACACTGAAGCTTTCTTT. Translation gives CATSIGVMNTEAFF.

This chain's CDR3 is CANSGGSSYNEQFF. The CDR3 bases are TGTGCGAACAGTGGAGGAAGCTCCTACAATGAGCAGTTCTTC. This chain joins TRBV2 and TRBJ2-1, with a tentative D call TRBD2 (5 bases). The CDR3 is 14 residues long. Germline V lookup: CDR1 SNHLY, CDR2 FYNNEI.

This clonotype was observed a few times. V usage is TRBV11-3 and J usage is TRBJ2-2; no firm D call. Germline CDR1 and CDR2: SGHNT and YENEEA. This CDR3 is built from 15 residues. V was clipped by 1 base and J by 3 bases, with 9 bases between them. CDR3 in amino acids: CASSLGVSDTGELFF. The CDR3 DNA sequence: TGTGCCAGCAGCTTAGGGGTTTCAGACACCGGGGAGCTGTTTTTT.